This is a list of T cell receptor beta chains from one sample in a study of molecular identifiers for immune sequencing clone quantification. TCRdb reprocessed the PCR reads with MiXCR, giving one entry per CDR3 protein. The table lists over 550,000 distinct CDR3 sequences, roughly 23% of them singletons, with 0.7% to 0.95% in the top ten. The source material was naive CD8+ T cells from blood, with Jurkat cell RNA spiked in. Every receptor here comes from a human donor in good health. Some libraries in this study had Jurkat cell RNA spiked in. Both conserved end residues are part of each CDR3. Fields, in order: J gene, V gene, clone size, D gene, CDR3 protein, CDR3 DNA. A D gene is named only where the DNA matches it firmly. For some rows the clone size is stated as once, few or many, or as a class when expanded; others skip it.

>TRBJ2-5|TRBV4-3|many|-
CASSQDRGTQYF
TGCGCCAGCAGCCAAGATCGTGGGACCCAGTACTTC
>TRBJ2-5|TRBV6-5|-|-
CASSPTTDRETQYF
TGTGCCAGCAGCCCAACGACAGACCGAGAGACCCAGTACTTC
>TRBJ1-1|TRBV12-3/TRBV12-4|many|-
CASSSDRYSASEAFF
TGTGCCAGCAGTTCCGACAGGTACTCAGCCTCTGAAGCTTTCTTT
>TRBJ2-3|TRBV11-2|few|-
CASSLEVRGAVDTQYF
TGTGCCAGCAGCTTAGAAGTAAGGGGGGCGGTAGATACGCAGTATTTT
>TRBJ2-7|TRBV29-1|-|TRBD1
CSVEEGQGDYEQYF
TGCAGCGTTGAAGAGGGACAGGGGGACTACGAGCAGTACTTC
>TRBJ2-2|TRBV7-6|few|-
CASSHVKEGLGELFF
TGTGCCAGCAGCCACGTGAAGGAGGGTCTTGGGGAGCTGTTTTTT
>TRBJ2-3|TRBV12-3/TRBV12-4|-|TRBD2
CASGLEGTRDTQYF
TGTGCCAGCGGTTTAGAAGGGACTAGAGATACGCAGTATTTT
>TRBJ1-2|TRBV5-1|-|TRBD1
CASSLEDRDVDGYTF
TGCGCCAGCAGCTTGGAGGACAGGGACGTGGATGGCTACACCTTC
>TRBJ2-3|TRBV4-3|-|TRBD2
CASSQDPAGGKSTDTQYF
TGCGCCAGCAGCCAAGATCCAGCGGGGGGCAAAAGCACAGATACGCAGTATTTT
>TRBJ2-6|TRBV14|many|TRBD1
CASSRTGLAGLTF
TGTGCCAGCAGCCGGACAGGGTTGGCGGGCCTGACTTTC
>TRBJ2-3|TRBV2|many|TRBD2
CASGIRVAGVTDTQYF
TGTGCCAGCGGAATTCGAGTAGCGGGCGTCACAGATACGCAGTATTTT
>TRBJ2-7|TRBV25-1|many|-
CASSPPEGHEQYF
TGTGCCAGCAGTCCACCGGAGGGTCACGAGCAGTACTTC
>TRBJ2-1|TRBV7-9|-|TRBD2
CASSLRASGGMGEQFF
TGTGCCAGCAGCTTACGGGCTAGCGGGGGAATGGGTGAGCAGTTCTTC
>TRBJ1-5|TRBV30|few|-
CALSNDGSGNQPQHF
TGTGCCTTGAGTAACGACGGGTCGGGGAATCAGCCCCAGCATTTT
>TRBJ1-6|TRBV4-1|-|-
CASSSGQNSPFHF
TGCGCCAGCAGCTCCGGACAGAATTCACCCTTCCACTTT
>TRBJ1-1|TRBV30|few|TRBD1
CAEFTGGTEAFF
TGTGCCGAATTTACAGGGGGCACTGAAGCTTTCTTT
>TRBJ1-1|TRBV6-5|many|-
CASSYSQYSEAFF
TGTGCCAGCAGTTACTCACAGTATTCTGAAGCTTTCTTT
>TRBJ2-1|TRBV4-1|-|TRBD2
CASSPSGRAGKGGAPNEQFF
TGCGCCAGCAGCCCTAGCGGGAGGGCCGGGAAAGGGGGAGCACCCAATGAGCAGTTCTTC
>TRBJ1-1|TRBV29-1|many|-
CSVEGIEAFF
TGCAGCGTTGAAGGGATCGAAGCTTTCTTT
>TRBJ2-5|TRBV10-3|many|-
CAIGGGAETQYF
TGTGCCATCGGAGGGGGCGCAGAGACCCAGTACTTC
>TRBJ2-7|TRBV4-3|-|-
CASSQDSRAPYEQYF
TGCGCCAGCAGCCAAGACTCAAGAGCCCCCTACGAGCAGTACTTC
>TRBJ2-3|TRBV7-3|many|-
CASSAGTSDLTDTQYF
TGTGCCAGCAGCGCAGGGACTTCCGACCTCACAGATACGCAGTATTTT
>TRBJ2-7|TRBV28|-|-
CASSTRRQSPYEQYF
TGTGCCAGCAGCACCCGAAGGCAGTCCCCCTACGAGCAGTACTTC
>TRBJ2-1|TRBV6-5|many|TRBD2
CASTPTSGYNEQFF
TGTGCCAGCACTCCGACTAGCGGTTACAATGAGCAGTTCTTC
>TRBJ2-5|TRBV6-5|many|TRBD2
CASSELAGDQETQYF
TGTGCCAGCAGTGAACTAGCGGGAGACCAAGAGACCCAGTACTTC
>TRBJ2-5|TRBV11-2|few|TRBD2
CASSPAPRETGEAQYF
TGTGCCAGCAGCCCGGCCCCGCGGGAGACTGGTGAGGCCCAGTACTTC
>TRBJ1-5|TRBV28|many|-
CASSFVPLQPQHF
TGTGCCAGCAGTTTTGTACCCCTGCAGCCCCAGCATTTT
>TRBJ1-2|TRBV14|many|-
CASSQVPGDYGYTF
TGTGCCAGCAGCCAAGTGCCAGGAGACTATGGCTACACCTTC
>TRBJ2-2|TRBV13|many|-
CASSFLDQGQTGELFF
TGTGCCAGCAGCTTTTTGGACCAAGGACAAACCGGGGAGCTGTTTTTT
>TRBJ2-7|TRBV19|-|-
CATTPGQSLSYEQYF
TGTGCCACTACACCGGGGCAAAGTCTTTCCTACGAGCAGTACTTC
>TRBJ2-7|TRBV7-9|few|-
CASSLESGIYEQYF
TGTGCCAGCAGCTTAGAATCCGGGATCTACGAGCAGTACTTC
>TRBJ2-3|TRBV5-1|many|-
CASSLLGSNTDTQYF
TGCGCCAGCAGCTTGTTAGGGAGTAACACAGATACGCAGTATTTT
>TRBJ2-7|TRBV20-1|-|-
CRGGGTNTYEQYF
TGCAGGGGTGGTGGGACCAATACCTACGAGCAGTACTTC
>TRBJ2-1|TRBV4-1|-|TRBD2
CASSQQRGLDKHYNEQFF
TGCGCCAGCAGCCAGCAGCGGGGGTTAGATAAACACTACAATGAGCAGTTCTTC
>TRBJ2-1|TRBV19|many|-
CASSTYISSYNEQFF
TGTGCCAGTAGTACCTACATCAGCTCCTACAATGAGCAGTTCTTC
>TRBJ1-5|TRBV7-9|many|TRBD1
CASTTGVGNQPQHF
TGTGCCAGCACTACAGGGGTCGGCAATCAGCCCCAGCATTTT
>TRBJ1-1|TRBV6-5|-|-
CAGSYVFGGMNTEAFF
TGTGCCGGCAGTTATGTTTTTGGGGGGATGAACACTGAAGCTTTCTTT
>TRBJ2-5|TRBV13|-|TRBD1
CASSGPKNRDRGPKRTQYF
TGTGCCAGCAGCGGACCAAAAAACCGGGACAGAGGACCTAAAAGGACCCAGTACTTC
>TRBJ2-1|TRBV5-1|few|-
CASSSGTGLDYNEQFF
TGCGCCAGCAGCTCGGGGACAGGACTAGACTACAATGAGCAGTTCTTC
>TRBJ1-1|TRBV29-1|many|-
CSVDGLQGGYPEAFF
TGCAGCGTTGATGGGCTCCAAGGCGGATACCCTGAAGCTTTCTTT
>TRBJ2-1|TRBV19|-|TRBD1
CASSIGQGDRNEQFF
TGTGCCAGTAGTATCGGACAGGGGGATAGGAATGAGCAGTTCTTC
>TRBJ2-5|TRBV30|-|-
CAWARQGDWTETQYF
TGTGCCTGGGCCCGTCAGGGGGACTGGACAGAGACCCAGTACTTC
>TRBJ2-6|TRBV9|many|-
CASSLDSLSGANVLTF
TGTGCCAGCAGCCTAGACAGTCTCTCTGGGGCCAACGTCCTGACTTTC
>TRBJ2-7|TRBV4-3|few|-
CASSQEDVSYEQYF
TGCGCCAGCAGCCAAGAAGACGTCTCCTACGAGCAGTACTTC
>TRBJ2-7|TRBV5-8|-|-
CASSSASQILEQYF
TGTGCCAGCAGCTCGGCCAGCCAAATTCTCGAGCAGTACTTC
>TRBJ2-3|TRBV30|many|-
CAWKSVGSTDTQYF
TGTGCCTGGAAAAGCGTCGGGAGTACAGATACGCAGTATTTT
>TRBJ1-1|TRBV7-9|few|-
CASSSYSEAFF
TGTGCCAGCAGCTCCTATAGTGAAGCTTTCTTT